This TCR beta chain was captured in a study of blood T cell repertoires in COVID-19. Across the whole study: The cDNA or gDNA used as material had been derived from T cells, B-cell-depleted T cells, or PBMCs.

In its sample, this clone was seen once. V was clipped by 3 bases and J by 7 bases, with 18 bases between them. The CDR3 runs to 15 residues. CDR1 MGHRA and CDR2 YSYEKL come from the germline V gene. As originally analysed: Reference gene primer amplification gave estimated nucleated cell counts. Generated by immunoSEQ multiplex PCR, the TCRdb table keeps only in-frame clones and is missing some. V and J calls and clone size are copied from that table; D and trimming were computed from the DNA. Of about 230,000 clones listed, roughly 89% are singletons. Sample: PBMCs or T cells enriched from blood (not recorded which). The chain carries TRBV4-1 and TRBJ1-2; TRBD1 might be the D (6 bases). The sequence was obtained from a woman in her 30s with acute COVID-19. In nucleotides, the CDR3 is TGCGCCAGCAGCCAGGGGTTTAAGGGGGAGGGTGGCTACACCTTC. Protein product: CASSQGFKGEGGYTF.